The present T cell receptor beta chain was sequenced within a study of T cell changes during pregnancy in multiple sclerosis. Profiling relied on immunoSEQ multiplex PCR, and the TCRdb table lists in-frame clones only, not all of them. The sample lists fewer than 55,000 clones, around 92% occurring once. Trimming removed 2 bases from V and 6 bases from J; junction bases left unmatched: 13. Germline assignment: CDR1 SGDLS and CDR2 YYNGEE. This CDR3 has 16 residues. The source is a female donor with multiple sclerosis, enrolled in a pregnancy study. The specimen comprised peripheral blood, sampled after pregnancy. The V call is TRBV9, the J call TRBJ1-1, with TRBD1 identical over 7 bases. CDR3 protein: CASSVGVTGLKAEAFF. The CDR3 bases are TGTGCCAGCAGCGTGGGGGTGACAGGGCTGAAAGCTGAAGCTTTCTTT.